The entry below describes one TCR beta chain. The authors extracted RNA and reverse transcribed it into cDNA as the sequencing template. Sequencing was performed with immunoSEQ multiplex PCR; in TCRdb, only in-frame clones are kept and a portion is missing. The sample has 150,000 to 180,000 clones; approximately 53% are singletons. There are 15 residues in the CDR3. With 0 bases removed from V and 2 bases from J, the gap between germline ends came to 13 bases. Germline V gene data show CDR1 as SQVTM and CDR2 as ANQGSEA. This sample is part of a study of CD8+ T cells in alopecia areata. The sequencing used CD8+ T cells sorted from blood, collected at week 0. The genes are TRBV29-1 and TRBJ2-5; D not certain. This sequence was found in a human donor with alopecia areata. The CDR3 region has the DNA TGCAGCGTTGAAGATAGAGCCAGGAATCAAGAGACCCAGTACTTC. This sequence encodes CSVEDRARNQETQYF.